One T cell receptor beta chain is described in this entry. Its antigen is still unknown. On cycle 4 day 1 and cycle 7 day 1, as well as at baseline, blood was sampled. This specimen comes from a study of OX40 agonist ivuxolimab in advanced cancers. Study summary: Three individuals attained partial responses, comprising one hepatocellular carcinoma case and two cutaneous melanoma cases.

The CDR3 runs 14 residues. Trimming took 3 bases from V and 4 from J, leaving 15 bases between them. CDR1 is SQVTM and CDR2 is ANQGSEA in the germline V gene. Study-level results: Compared with CD4+, CD8+ T cells on average had more expanded clones.

Data came from immunoSEQ multiplex PCR; TCRdb stores just in-frame clones and leaves some out. The repertoire includes approximately 35,000 clones, 80% of them detected once, and under 30% sits in the top ten. This specimen was CD4+ or CD8+ T cells sorted from blood, taken in a trial of the OX40 agonist ivuxolimab. J is TRBJ2-5 and V is TRBV29-1; a possible D gene is TRBD2 (6 bases). The sequence was collected from an adult with an advanced solid tumor such as melanoma, head and neck, liver or kidney cancer. The CDR3 region is CSVEGGALGETQYF. The CDR3 bases are TGCAGCGTTGAGGGCGGGGCCCTGGGAGAGACCCAGTACTTC.